The clone carrying this T cell receptor beta chain was observed a few times. V lost 5 bases and J lost 3, with 11 bases in between. Per germline, CDR1 MNHNS and CDR2 SASEGT. The CDR3 totals 13 residues. This sample is drawn from a study of cytomegalovirus exposure and HLA in healthy donors. Researchers ran the PCR with 60 Vbeta and 13 Jbeta primers. Some clones are missing from TCRdb's copy, which holds only in-frame ones; the method was immunoSEQ multiplex PCR. The sample contains 85,000 to 100,000 clones, over 55% of which appear only once. The sequenced sample was PBMCs. The J gene is TRBJ2-7, the V gene TRBV6-1; D is perhaps TRBD2 (5 bases). The sequence came from a young woman in good health and CMV-seronegative. This CDR3 is CASSSGTHYEQYF. The CDR3 DNA follows: TGTGCCAGCAGTAGCGGAACCCACTACGAGCAGTACTTC.